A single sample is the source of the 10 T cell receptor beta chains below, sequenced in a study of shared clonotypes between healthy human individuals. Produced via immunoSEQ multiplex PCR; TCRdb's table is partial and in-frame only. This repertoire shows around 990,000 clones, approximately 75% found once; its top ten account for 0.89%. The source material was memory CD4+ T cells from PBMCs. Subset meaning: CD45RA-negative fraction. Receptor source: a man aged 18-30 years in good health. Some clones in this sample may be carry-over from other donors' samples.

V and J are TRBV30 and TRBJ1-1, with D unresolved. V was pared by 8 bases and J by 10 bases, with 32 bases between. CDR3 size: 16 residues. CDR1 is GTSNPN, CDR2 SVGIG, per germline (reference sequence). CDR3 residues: CAARAELGVDFRRAFF. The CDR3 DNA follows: TGTGCCGCAAGGGCGGAATTGGGTGTGGATTTTAGGAGAGCTTTCTTT.

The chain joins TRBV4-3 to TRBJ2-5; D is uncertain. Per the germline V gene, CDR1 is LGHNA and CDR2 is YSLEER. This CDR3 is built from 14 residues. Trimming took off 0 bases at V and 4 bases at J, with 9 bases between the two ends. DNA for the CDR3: TGCGCCAGCAGCCAAGATATGGGCCCAGAGACCCAGTACTTC. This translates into CASSQDMGPETQYF.

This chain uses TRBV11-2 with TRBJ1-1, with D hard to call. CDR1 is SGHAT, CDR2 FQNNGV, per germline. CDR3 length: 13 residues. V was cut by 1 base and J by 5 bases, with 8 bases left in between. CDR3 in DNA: TGTGCCAGCAGCTTAGCCCAGAGAACTGAAGCTTTCTTT. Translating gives CASSLAQRTEAFF.

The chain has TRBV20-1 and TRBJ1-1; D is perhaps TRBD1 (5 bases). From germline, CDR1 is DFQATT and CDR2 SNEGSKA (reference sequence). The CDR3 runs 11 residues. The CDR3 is CSGAGAFEAFF. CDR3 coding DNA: TGCAGCGGGGCGGGCGCCTTTGAAGCTTTCTTT.

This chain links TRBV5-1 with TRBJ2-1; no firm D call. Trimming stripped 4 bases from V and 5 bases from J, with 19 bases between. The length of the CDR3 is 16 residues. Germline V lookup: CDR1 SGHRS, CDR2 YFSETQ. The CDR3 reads CASSDATGPPNNEQFF. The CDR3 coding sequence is TGCGCCAGCAGCGACGCTACCGGGCCTCCAAACAATGAGCAGTTCTTC.

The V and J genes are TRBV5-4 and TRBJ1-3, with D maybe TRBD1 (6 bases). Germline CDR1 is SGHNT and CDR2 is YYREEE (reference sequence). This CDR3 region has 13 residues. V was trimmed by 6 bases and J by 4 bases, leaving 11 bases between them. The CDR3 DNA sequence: TGTGCCAGCAACCTACAGGGAGGAAACACCATATATTTT. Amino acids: CASNLQGGNTIYF.

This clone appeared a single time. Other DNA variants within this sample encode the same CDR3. The CDR3: CASSLAGGRETQYF. The CDR3, as DNA: TGCGCCAGCAGCTTGGCGGGAGGTAGAGAGACCCAGTACTTC. The chain uses TRBV5-1 and TRBJ2-5; 7 bases match TRBD2. CDR1 and CDR2 (germline): SGHRS, YFSETQ. V trimming: 0 bases; J trimming: 4 bases; junction bases outside the gene matches: 3. The CDR3 loop spans 14 amino acids.

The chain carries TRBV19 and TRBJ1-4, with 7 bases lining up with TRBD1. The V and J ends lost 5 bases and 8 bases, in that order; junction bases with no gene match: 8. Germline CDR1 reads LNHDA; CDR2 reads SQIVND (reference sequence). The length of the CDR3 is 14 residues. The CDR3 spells CASSLRTGVEKLFF. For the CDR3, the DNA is TGTGCCAGTAGTCTCCGGACAGGAGTCGAAAAACTGTTTTTT.

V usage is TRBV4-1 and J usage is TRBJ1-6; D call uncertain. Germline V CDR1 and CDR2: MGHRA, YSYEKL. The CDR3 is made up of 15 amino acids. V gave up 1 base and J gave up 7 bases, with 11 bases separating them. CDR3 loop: CASSQVNRPNSPLHF. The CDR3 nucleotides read TGCGCCAGCAGCCAAGTGAACAGACCCAATTCACCCCTCCACTTT.

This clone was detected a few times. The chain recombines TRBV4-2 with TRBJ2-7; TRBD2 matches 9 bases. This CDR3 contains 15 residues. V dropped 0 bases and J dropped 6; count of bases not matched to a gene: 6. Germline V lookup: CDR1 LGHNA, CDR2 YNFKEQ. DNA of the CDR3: TGTGCCAGCAGCCAAGATAGGGGTAGCGGGAGCGAGCAGTACTTC. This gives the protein CASSQDRGSGSEQYF.